This entry lists 11 T cell receptor beta chains sequenced from one sample in a study of blood T cells in healthy people across ages. A second PCR, run for about 7 to 11 cycles, used a sample-barcoded 5' primer plus a J-beta primer mix. TCRdb analysed the 5' RACE reads with MiXCR anew, one entry per CDR3 protein. This sample has hundreds of thousands of distinct CDR3 sequences, with around 30% found just once. Sequencing was done on a sample of blood. The receptors here all came from a woman of 80 years or more in good health.

This rearrangement joins TRBV5-1 to TRBJ1-1, with D uncertain. This CDR3 is 15 amino acids long. Germline-derived CDR1 and CDR2 are SGHRS and YFSETQ. Trimming removed 6 bases at V and 1 base at J, with 16 bases between. This CDR3 reads CASNPVGESNTEAFF. CDR3 DNA: TGCGCCAGCAACCCGGTTGGGGAATCGAACACTGAAGCTTTCTTT.

The chain links TRBV20-1 to TRBJ1-5; the D gene is possibly TRBD1 (6 bases). Germline V gives CDR1 DFQATT, CDR2 SNEGSKA (reference sequence). V lost 0 bases to trimming and J lost 0 bases, with 12 bases between them. This CDR3 contains 16 residues. The DNA of the CDR3 is TGCAGTGCTAGAGAAACGGGACATTTTAGCAATCAGCCCCAGCATTTT. Amino acids: CSARETGHFSNQPQHF.

A word on this clonotype: Being one base from a much bigger clone, this may be a read error. J is TRBJ1-1 and V is TRBV10-2; perhaps TRBD1 as D (5 bases). The V gene lost 6 bases and the J gene lost 3 bases, with 14 bases spanning the gap. Germline V gives CDR1 WSHSY, CDR2 SAAADI. The CDR3 runs to 14 residues. The CDR3 DNA sequence: TGCGCCAGCAGGGCCACATGGGGGGACACTGAAGCTTTCTTT. Translated: CASRATWGDTEAFF.

In the case of this clonotype: Possible read error: a much larger clone is one base away. The chain links TRBV5-1 to TRBJ1-2; D is ambiguous. V was trimmed by 7 bases and J by 2 bases, leaving 12 bases between them. Per the germline V gene, CDR1 is SGHRS and CDR2 is YFSETQ. The length of the CDR3 is 13 residues. The CDR3 coding sequence is TGCGCCAGCGGCGATTCCGGAAACTATGGCTACACCTTC. Translation: CASGDSGNYGYTF.

This clonotype was seen repeatedly, ten times or more. The rearrangement joins TRBV28 to TRBJ2-7; the D call may be TRBD1 or TRBD2 (5 bases each). The CDR3 consists of 15 residues. Per the germline V gene, CDR1 is MDHEN and CDR2 is SYDVKM. The V gene lost 8 bases and the J gene lost 2 bases, with 19 bases spanning the gap. This CDR3 reads CASLPPPGRAYEQYF. CDR3 DNA: TGTGCCAGCCTCCCACCCCCGGGACGGGCCTACGAGCAGTACTTC. The full variable domain, rest sourced from reference TRBV28 and TRBJ2-7, is DVKVTQSSRYLVKRTGEKVFLECVQDMDHENMFWYRQDPGLGLRLIYFSYDVKMKEKGDIPEGYSVSREKKERFSLILESASTNQTSMYLCASLPPPGRAYEQYFGPGTRLTVT.

Notes on this clonotype: A read error may be the cause here, since a much bigger clone is one base away. V is TRBV24-1 and J is TRBJ2-3; D remains ambiguous. Germline V gene data show CDR1 as KGHDR and CDR2 as SFDVKD. CDR3 length: 14 amino acids. The CDR3 region is CVTSDSTPTDTQYF. The CDR3 nucleotides are TGTGTCACCAGTGATTCGACCCCCACAGATACGCAGTATTTT.

In its sample, this clonotype was seen many times. The V and J genes are TRBV29-1 and TRBJ2-1; 11 bases map to TRBD1. J gave up 9 bases and V 7 bases, and 5 bases lay outside the gene matches. The CDR3 covers 12 residues. Germline lookup yields CDR1 SQVTM and CDR2 ANQGSEA. CDR3: CSGGTGGREQFF. For the CDR3, the DNA is TGCAGCGGTGGGACAGGGGGGCGTGAGCAGTTCTTC.

This clonotype has more than one count but fewer than ten. The chain is built from TRBV6-2 or TRBV6-3 and TRBJ1-5; 7 bases match TRBD1. The CDR3 extends over 13 amino acids. Trimming removed 6 bases from V and 7 bases from J; junction bases left unmatched: 6. Looked up from germline, CDR1 is MNHEY and CDR2 is SVGEGT. CDR3 bases: TGTGCCAGCAGCCAACAGGGGTGGCAGCCCCAGCATTTT. Translated, it gives CASSQQGWQPQHF.

Only a few counts were recorded for this clonotype. V gene TRBV12-3 or TRBV12-4 combines with J gene TRBJ2-2; 9 nucleotides match TRBD2. V shed 2 bases, J shed 4 bases, and the junction held 14 bases outside the gene matches. CDR3 length equals 19 residues. The CDR3 DNA is TGTGCCAGCAGTTTACACTTGAGACGTGGACTAGCGATCACCGGGGAGCTGTTTTTT. Residues: CASSLHLRRGLAITGELFF.

Regarding this clonotype: An end of the junction differs from the germline gene, which may be a read error. This chain joins TRBV12-3 or TRBV12-4 and TRBJ2-3, with TRBD1 matching 9 bases. The CDR3 has 17 residues. The CDR3 bases are TGTGCCAGTAGTCCAGCGACCGGGACAGGGAGCACAGATACGGAGTATTTT. Translated, it gives CASSPATGTGSTDTEYF.

V gene TRBV7-9 combines with J gene TRBJ2-1; the D gene is possibly TRBD1 (5 bases). The CDR3 loop spans 14 amino acids. Looked up from germline, CDR1 is SEHNR and CDR2 is FQNEAQ (reference sequence). Trimming removed 4 bases at V and 5 bases at J, with 12 bases between. The DNA of the CDR3 is TGTGCCAGCAGCTCCCAGGGCGCCCACAATGAGCAGTTCTTC. It translates to CASSSQGAHNEQFF.